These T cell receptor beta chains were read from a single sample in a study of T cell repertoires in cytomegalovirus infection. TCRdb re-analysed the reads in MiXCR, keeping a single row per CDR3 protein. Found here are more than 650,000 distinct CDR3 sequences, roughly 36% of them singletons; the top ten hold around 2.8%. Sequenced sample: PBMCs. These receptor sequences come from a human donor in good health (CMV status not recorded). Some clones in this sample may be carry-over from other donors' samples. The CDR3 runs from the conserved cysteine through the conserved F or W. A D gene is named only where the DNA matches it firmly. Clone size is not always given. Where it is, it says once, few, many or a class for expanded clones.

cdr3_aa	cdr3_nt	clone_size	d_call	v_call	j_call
CASSLSMVSKNIQYF	TGTGCCAGCAGTTTATCAATGGTATCCAAAAACATTCAGTACTTC	-	-	TRBV27	TRBJ2-4
CASSLQASSGNTIYF	TGTGCCAGCAGTTTGCAGGCCAGCTCTGGAAACACCATATATTTT	-	-	TRBV12-3/TRBV12-4	TRBJ1-3
CSARDRQGFQPQHF	TGCAGTGCTAGAGACCGACAGGGGTTTCAGCCCCAGCATTTT	-	TRBD1	TRBV20-1	TRBJ1-5
CASKRGAEPFGYTF	TGCGCCAGCAAGAGGGGCGCAGAGCCTTTCGGCTACACCTTC	-	-	TRBV10-2	TRBJ1-2
CSASVSGSYEQYF	TGCAGTGCTAGTGTTAGCGGGAGTTACGAGCAGTACTTC	-	TRBD2	TRBV20-1	TRBJ2-7
CASSSQWGSNYEQYF	TGTGCCAGCAGCTCCCAGTGGGGATCAAACTACGAGCAGTACTTC	-	-	TRBV7-9	TRBJ2-7
CASSLGFGGQETQYF	TGTGCCAGCAGCTTAGGGTTCGGGGGGCAAGAGACCCAGTACTTC	few	TRBD2	TRBV7-2	TRBJ2-5
CASSHQDAGFSSYEQYF	TGTGCCAGCAGCCATCAAGATGCGGGGTTCAGCTCCTACGAGCAGTACTTC	-	-	TRBV13	TRBJ2-7
CASKRGEEASNQPQHF	TGTGCCAGTAAGAGGGGGGAGGAGGCCAGCAATCAGCCCCAGCATTTT	few	-	TRBV19	TRBJ1-5
CASSLGGGEFFYTF	TGTGCCAGCAGCTTAGGTGGCGGAGAATTTTTCTACACCTTC	-	-	TRBV13	TRBJ1-2
CASNQGLAGGRRETQYF	TGTGCCAGCAACCAAGGACTAGCGGGGGGGCGGAGGGAGACCCAGTACTTC	few	TRBD2	TRBV6-6	TRBJ2-5
CASSRWSSGGTDIQYF	TGTGCCAGCAGCAGATGGTCCTCAGGGGGAACGGACATTCAGTACTTC	few	TRBD1	TRBV7-9	TRBJ2-4
CASSLISRVGGAGDYGYTF	TGTGCCAGCAGTTTAATCTCAAGGGTAGGTGGTGCAGGCGACTATGGCTACACCTTC	-	-	TRBV12-3/TRBV12-4	TRBJ1-2
CASSQGSIRAYSYEQYF	TGCGCCAGCAGCCAAGGCTCTATCAGGGCTTATTCCTACGAGCAGTACTTC	-	-	TRBV4-1	TRBJ2-7
CASSEPFRVSNYGYTF	TGTGCCAGCAGTGAACCCTTCAGGGTCTCTAACTATGGCTACACCTTC	-	-	TRBV6-1	TRBJ1-2
CASSLVGTPKGDTQYF	TGTGCCAGCAGCTTAGTCGGGACGCCGAAAGGAGATACGCAGTATTTT	-	-	TRBV7-8	TRBJ2-3
CSARHLSGNIQYF	TGCAGTGCCCGACACCTTTCTGGAAACATTCAGTACTTC	few	-	TRBV20-1	TRBJ2-4
CATSDPGQGNQPQHF	TGTGCCACCAGTGACCCCGGACAGGGCAATCAGCCCCAGCATTTT	-	TRBD1	TRBV24-1	TRBJ1-5
CASSRNRVYGDTF	TGTGCCAGCAGCCGCAACAGGGTCTATGGCGACACCTTC	-	-	TRBV11-2	TRBJ1-2
CASSIFPGTSEGIEQYF	TGTGCCAGCAGTATCTTCCCCGGGACTAGCGAGGGGATCGAGCAGTACTTC	once	TRBD2	TRBV28	TRBJ2-7
CASSFGGLGEETQYF	TGTGCCAGCAGTTTTGGAGGGTTAGGTGAAGAGACCCAGTACTTC	-	-	TRBV28	TRBJ2-5
CASSYSARRETQYF	TGTGCCAGCAGTTACTCGGCCAGACGGGAGACCCAGTACTTC	-	-	TRBV6-6	TRBJ2-5
CASSLSGLNVEKLFF	TGTGCCAGCAGTCTCTCGGGACTGAACGTTGAAAAACTGTTTTTT	-	-	TRBV7-8	TRBJ1-4
CASNLGGGAHETQYF	TGTGCCAGCAATCTGGGGGGGGGGGCCCATGAGACCCAGTACTTC	-	-	TRBV12-3/TRBV12-4	TRBJ2-5
CASSYRGPGEKLFF	TGTGCCAGCAGCTACAGGGGGCCCGGTGAAAAACTGTTTTTT	-	TRBD1	TRBV11-1	TRBJ1-4
CASSLSLAGLDTQYF	TGTGCCAGCAGTTTATCACTAGCGGGACTTGATACGCAGTATTTT	-	TRBD2	TRBV27	TRBJ2-3
CASSLGVGSGRQETQYF	TGTGCCAGCAGTTTAGGGGTCGGCAGCGGACGCCAAGAGACCCAGTACTTC	few	-	TRBV12-3/TRBV12-4	TRBJ2-5
CASSPLGQGNSPLHF	TGTGCCAGCTCACCACTTGGACAGGGGAATTCACCCCTCCACTTT	many	TRBD1	TRBV18	TRBJ1-6
CASRAIGKLFF	TGTGCCAGCAGGGCGATCGGAAAACTGTTTTTT	few	-	TRBV28	TRBJ1-4
CASSLRLAGAGGELFF	TGCGCCAGCAGCTTGAGACTAGCGGGAGCAGGCGGGGAGCTGTTTTTT	few	TRBD2	TRBV5-1	TRBJ2-2
CSSSRKRGGGNTEAFF	TGTTCCAGCAGCCGGAAGCGGGGGGGGGGGAACACTGAAGCTTTCTTT	-	-	TRBV9	TRBJ1-1
CASSQEYGGDEQYF	TGTGCCAGCAGCCAAGAATATGGGGGTGACGAGCAGTACTTC	-	-	TRBV14	TRBJ2-7
CAWTQGIANEKLFF	TGTGCCTGGACGCAGGGAATAGCTAATGAAAAACTGTTTTTT	-	-	TRBV30	TRBJ1-4
CASRYRETQYF	TGTGCCAGCAGATACCGAGAGACCCAGTACTTC	-	-	TRBV12-3/TRBV12-4	TRBJ2-5
CASSSTGTGRGYTF	TGTGCCAGCAGTTCCACCGGGACAGGGAGGGGCTACACCTTC	few	TRBD1	TRBV28	TRBJ1-2